Following are 9 T cell receptor beta chains from one sample sequenced in a study of post-analysis software for immune sequencing data (dated by TCRdb to 2014 to 2015). General conclusions and limits of the study: Four to six TRBV segments, including TRBV5-6, TRBV5-1 and TRBV20-1, were significantly more frequent in patients than controls.

The antigens these receptors bind are not known. Libraries were made using PCR. The sequencer was an Illumina HiSeq 2500. Unique molecular identifiers were incorporated into TCR beta cDNA libraries to reduce PCR and sequencing biases. TCRdb ran its own pipeline on the public reads, namely fastp trimming at Q25 and MiXCR clone calling, and kept in-frame beta chains. Entries are consolidated by CDR3 protein sequence, retaining the most common genes and DNA. This sample has about 400,000 distinct CDR3 sequences in its table, and less than 40% of those were observed once. Around 15% of the sample is held by the ten biggest clonotypes. The sample taken for sequencing was blood. The receptors come from a girl aged 10 to 17 with multiple sclerosis.

The CDR3 is CASSLADSLGNQPQHF. The CDR3 DNA is TGTGCCAGCAGCTTAGCGGACAGTCTTGGCAATCAGCCCCAGCATTTT. J is TRBJ1-5 and V is TRBV7-9; maybe TRBD1 (6 bases). The germline CDR1 and CDR2 sequences are SEHNR and FQNEAQ (reference sequence). The CDR3 length is 16 residues. V lost 0 bases and J lost 2, with 11 bases in between. Complete variable domain (other parts from reference TRBV7-9 and TRBJ1-5): DTGVSQNPRHKITKRGQNVTFRCDPISEHNRLYWYRQTLGQGPEFLTYFQNEAQLEKSRLLSDRFSAERPKGSFSTLEIQRTEQGDSAMYLCASSLADSLGNQPQHFGDGTRLSIL.

The rearrangement links TRBV29-1 to TRBJ2-7; D perhaps matches TRBD2 (7 bases). The germline V gene encodes CDR1 SQVTM and CDR2 ANQGSEA. The CDR3 consists of 13 residues. Here the CDR3 reads CSLRGAKDGEQYF. The CDR3 region has the DNA TGCAGTCTTCGGGGGGCAAAAGATGGCGAGCAGTACTTC.

Many counts were recorded for this clonotype. The chain carries TRBV7-2 and TRBJ2-1; the match to TRBD2 covers 8 bases. The CDR3 is made up of 16 amino acids. V shed 1 base, J shed 1 base, and the junction held 3 bases outside the gene matches. The germline gives CDR1 SGHTA, CDR2 FQGNSA. CDR3 sequence reads: CASSLGRGGSYNEQFF. DNA of the CDR3: TGTGCCAGCAGCTTAGGTCGGGGGGGTTCCTACAATGAGCAGTTCTTC.

In its sample, this clonotype was seen a few times. This chain uses TRBV5-1 with TRBJ1-6, with 7 bases aligning to TRBD1. There are 14 residues in the CDR3. CDR1 and CDR2 from the germline V gene are SGHRS and YFSETQ. V lost 5 bases, J lost 7 bases, and 6 bases stayed unmatched. The CDR3: CASRAGQENSPLHF. As DNA, the CDR3 is TGCGCCAGCAGGGCTGGACAGGAAAATTCACCCCTCCACTTT.

V and J are TRBV5-1 and TRBJ2-1, with D unresolved. The CDR3 has 17 residues. V was pared by 5 bases and J by 0 bases, with 18 bases between. CDR1 is SGHRS, CDR2 YFSETQ, per germline. The DNA of the CDR3 is TGCGCCAGCAGGAAAGGGTCTTACCTTAGCTCCTACAATGAGCAGTTCTTC. Translated, it gives CASRKGSYLSSYNEQFF.

In this sample, this clonotype turned up a few times. This rearrangement joins TRBV9 to TRBJ1-4, with D possibly being TRBD1 (6 bases). Germline CDR1 and CDR2: SGDLS and YYNGEE. Trimming took off 4 bases at V and 7 bases at J, with 14 bases between the two ends. This CDR3 contains 14 residues. The CDR3: CASSRGGASEKLFF. The CDR3 DNA follows: TGTGCCAGCAGCCGAGGGGGGGCGAGTGAAAAACTGTTTTTT. Together with reference TRBV9 and TRBJ1-4, the CDR3 gives the full variable domain: DSGVTQTPKHLITATGQRVTLRCSPRSGDLSVYWYQQSLDQGLQFLIQYYNGEERAKGNILERFSAQQFPDLHSELNLSSLELGDSALYFCASSRGGASEKLFFGSGTQLSVL.

The V and J genes are TRBV28 and TRBJ2-1, with 8 bases lining up with TRBD1. This CDR3 is built from 16 residues. V lost 3 bases to trimming and J lost 7 bases; unmatched junction nucleotides: 11. Germline lookup yields CDR1 MDHEN and CDR2 SYDVKM. The CDR3 bases are TGTGCCAGCAGTTTTGGGGACAGGTTAAGGGGTAATGAGCAGTTCTTC. It yields the protein CASSFGDRLRGNEQFF. Variable domain in full (rest from reference TRBV28 and TRBJ2-1): DVKVTQSSRYLVKRTGEKVFLECVQDMDHENMFWYRQDPGLGLRLIYFSYDVKMKEKGDIPEGYSVSREKKERFSLILESASTNQTSMYLCASSFGDRLRGNEQFFGPGTRLTVL.

This clonotype has only a few counts. The chain links TRBV12-3 or TRBV12-4 to TRBJ2-3; 8 bases fit TRBD2. This CDR3 comprises 14 residues. V shed 5 bases and J 6 bases; nucleotides not matched to a gene: 7. This chain's CDR3 is CASSQLTSEDTQYF. The CDR3 nucleotides read TGTGCCAGCAGTCAATTGACTAGCGAGGATACGCAGTATTTT.

This clonotype was observed a handful of times. A junction boundary mismatches the germline segment, possibly from a read error. The CDR3 spells CAASRDDRQETQYF. The CDR3, as DNA: TGTGCCGCCAGCAGAGATGACAGACAAGAGACCCAGTACTTC. This chain links TRBV15 with TRBJ2-5; TRBD1 might be the D (5 bases). This CDR3 spans 14 amino acids. Germline V gene lookup returns CDR1 LNHNV and CDR2 YYDKDF (reference sequence).